This note documents a single TCR beta chain sequence. Its antigen is still unknown. The data stem from a study of cytotoxic CD8 clonotypes in ibrutinib-treated CLL. Deep sequencing aimed at 1 in 200,000 to 1 in 1 million T cells' resolution. Using immunoSEQ multiplex PCR, the repertoire was profiled, and TCRdb retains in-frame clones only, with some absent. The table lists tens of thousands of clones, roughly two thirds of them singletons. Overall study results and limits: A rise in clonality was seen at ibrutinib response, and a fall back toward baseline was seen at progression. T-cell clonality at baseline went above that of age-matched healthy donors and rose and fell with circulating CD8+ T-cell counts.

Sequenced material: PBMCs, taken after 12 months of ibrutinib treatment. This clonotype was obtained from a human donor with chronic lymphocytic leukemia.

CDR3 region: CASSLSSGWGNSPLHF. The DNA of the CDR3 is TGTGCCAGCAGCTTGAGTTCAGGCTGGGGTAATTCACCCCTCCACTTT. The chain joins TRBV7-8 to TRBJ1-6; no clear D gene. The ends were cut back, 3 bases at V and 6 bases at J, with 15 bases in the middle. This CDR3 is built from 16 residues. Germline CDR1 reads SGHVS; CDR2 reads FQNEAQ.